Given below is one T cell receptor beta chain in context. Its recognized antigen is unknown. The sample holds no much larger clone one base away, and base qualities are not on file. Patients undergoing total pancreatectomy with islet autotransplantation (TPIAT) were the source of the chronic pancreatitis pancreas tissue. No known history of diabetes was present in the included chronic pancreatitis patients. For TCRbeta sequencing, genomic DNA was extracted directly from bulk pancreas tissue without sorting T cells. No particular cause of disease was identified in the patients with idiopathic chronic pancreatitis. At two US centers, pancreas tissues from patients and organ donors were collected on a consecutive basis. This sample was taken from a study of immune characteristics of hereditary and idiopathic chronic pancreatitis. General notes on the study: Local immune cells and TCRbeta repertoires in the pancreas were profiled in this study for hereditary and idiopathic chronic pancreatitis, with control organ donor pancreases used for comparison. Minimal in vitro experimental manipulation of pancreas-infiltrating T cells was the reason the gDNA-based approach was selected. TCRbeta sequencing was performed on roughly five control pancreases, 7 hereditary chronic pancreatitis pancreases and 6 idiopathic chronic pancreatitis pancreases.

Library construction relied on the immunoSEQ multiplex PCR assay. From pancreatic genomic DNA, the TCRbeta CDR3 region along with adjacent sequences was amplified and then sequenced. In the original analysis: Repertoire diversity was assessed as a mean normalized Shannon-Wiener index, together with productive clonality and counts of productive rearrangements. Control and chronic pancreatitis repertoire metrics were compared by means of the nonparametric Mann-Whitney U test. Shared clonotypes were defined as CDR3beta sequences with identical amino acid composition and length across subjects. TCRdb obtained this table from immuneACCESS and retained in-frame rearrangements with V and J assigned. These tables miss some clones; where compared with another copy, unresolved V genes account for less than half of the shortfall, and the remainder is unexplained. D and trimming come from the DNA, and the V and J calls and clone size come from that table. The sample table lists around 9,400 clones, about 76% of them with a count of one. Over 12% of the sample is in the top ten clones.

General study outcomes and caveats: Significantly increased TCRbeta repertoire diversity and reduced clonality were observed in both chronic pancreatitis groups relative to controls. Differences in Vbeta-Jbeta gene family usage, including TRBV10, TRBV19, TRBV23 and TRBV5, were found between hereditary and idiopathic chronic pancreatitis. Among about 13 chronic pancreatitis patients, a positive correlation was found between numbers of productive TCR rearrangements and disease severity scores. Chronic pancreatitis caused by alcohol use was excluded from the study. Because patient tissue could only be obtained at the time of TPIAT, differences in disease duration may have influenced the immune findings.

The CDR1 and CDR2 encoded by the germline V gene are SGHRS and YFSETQ. V is shortened by 3 bases, J by 0 bases, and the region joining them spans 16 bases. The CDR3 numbers 17 residues from cysteine through phenylalanine. The entry retains the CDR3 DNA only, 51 bases that are in frame from base 1. Sequencing used pancreas tissue with idiopathic chronic pancreatitis. This specimen's cell subset or site label, per the study, means: chronic pancreatitis without an identified cause. The rearrangement joined TRBV5-1 to TRBJ1-3, with the D segment identity uncertain. The receptor comes from a human donor with chronic pancreatitis. In nucleotide form, the sequence is TGCGCCAGCAGCTATCGAAGCGCTAGCCGCTCTGGAAACACCATATATTTT. The encoded protein is CASSYRSASRSGNTIYF.